This TCR beta chain was found in a study of identical twins. Using its own MiXCR run on the 5' RACE reads, TCRdb lists one record per CDR3 protein. Of 1.5 million to 2 million distinct CDR3 sequences in the sample, about 32% are singletons; the top ten hold less than 0.35%. CDR1 ENHRY and CDR2 SYGVKD come from the germline V gene. The V and J ends lost 2 bases and 6 bases respectively, with 4 bases between them. This CDR3 comprises 12 residues. The sequencing sample was made of cord blood. This sequence joins TRBV10-3 and TRBJ2-2, with D hard to call. The receptor was derived from a newborn girl in good health. The CDR3 coding sequence is TGTGCCATCAGTGAGGGGTCCGGGGAGCTGTTTTTT. This sequence encodes CAISEGSGELFF.